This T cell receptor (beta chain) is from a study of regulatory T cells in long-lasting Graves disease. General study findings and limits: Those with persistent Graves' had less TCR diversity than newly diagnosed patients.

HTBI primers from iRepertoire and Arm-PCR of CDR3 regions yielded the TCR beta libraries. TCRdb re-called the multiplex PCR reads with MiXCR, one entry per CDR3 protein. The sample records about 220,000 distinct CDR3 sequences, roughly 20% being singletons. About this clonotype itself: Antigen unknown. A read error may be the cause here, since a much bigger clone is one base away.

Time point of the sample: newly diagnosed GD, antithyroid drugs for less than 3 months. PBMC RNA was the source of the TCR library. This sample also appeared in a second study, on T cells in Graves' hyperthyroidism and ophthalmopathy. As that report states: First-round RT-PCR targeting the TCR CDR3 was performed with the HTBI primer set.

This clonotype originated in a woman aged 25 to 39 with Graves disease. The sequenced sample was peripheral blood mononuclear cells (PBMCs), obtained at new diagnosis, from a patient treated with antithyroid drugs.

CDR3 nucleotides: TGCGCCAGCAGCTTGGCAGGGCCCATATATTCACCCATCCACTTT. Amino acids: CASSLAGPIYSPIHF. This chain uses TRBV5-1 with TRBJ1-6; TRBD1 might be the D (5 bases). This CDR3 region has 15 residues. The germline CDR1 and CDR2 sequences are SGHRS and YFSETQ.